The 20 T cell receptor beta chains given below trace back to one sample, sequenced in a study of blood T cell repertoires in COVID-19. The repertoire was sequenced with immunoSEQ multiplex PCR; TCRdb's copy has only in-frame clones and lacks some. Altogether around 280,000 clones are present, around 90% being singletons, with the ten largest covering 1.5% to 2%. The sample was PBMCs or T cells enriched from blood (not recorded which). The receptors were sampled from a woman under 30 with acute COVID-19.

The CDR3 nucleotides read TGCGCCAGCAGCAAAACCGGGACAAGCGAGTCCGGGGAGCTGTTTTTT. Translated: CASSKTGTSESGELFF. J is TRBJ2-2 and V is TRBV5-1; weak D call: TRBD1 (6 bases). Trimming pared 4 bases from V and 6 bases from J, leaving 19 bases between. The CDR3 loop spans 16 amino acids. The germline gives CDR1 SGHRS, CDR2 YFSETQ.

The chain is built from TRBV5-1 and TRBJ2-1; TRBD1 aligns across 11 bases. Germline CDR1 SGHRS, CDR2 YFSETQ. The CDR3 runs to 12 residues. Germline trimming cut 4 bases from V and 15 bases from J; bases unmatched to any gene: 6. The CDR3 region is CASSPRDRGRFF. CDR3 DNA: TGCGCCAGCAGCCCCCGGGACAGGGGGAGGTTCTTC.

This rearrangement joins TRBV25-1 to TRBJ2-3, with 8 bases lining up with TRBD2. CDR1 MGHDK and CDR2 SYGVNS come from the germline V gene. V lost 3 bases, J lost 3 bases, and 11 bases stayed unmatched. The CDR3 contains 17 residues. CDR3 DNA sequence: TGTGCCAGCAGTGACCCTACCGGGAGGGGCGGTACAGATACGCAGTATTTT. As protein: CASSDPTGRGGTDTQYF.

The chain couples TRBV14 to TRBJ2-7; TRBD2 aligns across 7 bases. CDR1 and CDR2 from the germline V gene are SGHDN and FVKESK. V shed 3 bases and J 4 bases; nucleotides not matched to a gene: 9. The CDR3 extends over 15 amino acids. The CDR3 loop is CASSQDGRPRYEQYF. As DNA, the CDR3 is TGTGCCAGCAGCCAGGACGGGAGGCCGAGGTACGAGCAGTACTTC. The full variable domain, with the rest looked up from reference TRBV14 and TRBJ2-7, is EAGVTQFPSHSVIEKGQTVTLRCDPISGHDNLYWYRRVMGKEIKFLLHFVKESKQDESGMPNNRFLAERTGGTYSTLKVQPAELEDSGVYFCASSQDGRPRYEQYFGPGTRLTVT.

The J gene is TRBJ2-7, the V gene TRBV30, with D unresolved. In germline, CDR1 is GTSNPN, CDR2 SVGIG (reference sequence). This CDR3 is built from 12 residues. V was trimmed by 0 bases and J by 5 bases, leaving 8 bases between them. CDR3 amino acids: CAWSVLVHEQYF. CDR3 nucleotide sequence: TGTGCCTGGAGTGTCCTTGTCCACGAGCAGTACTTC.

The chain links TRBV5-1 to TRBJ2-7; 9 bases map to TRBD1. Germline CDR1 and CDR2: SGHRS and YFSETQ. CDR3 length equals 14 residues. The ends lost 0 bases at V and 8 bases at J; junction bases unmatched: 6. The CDR3 nucleotides read TGCGCCAGCAGCTTGGGGACAGGGGTACCCCAGCAGTACTTC. Protein product: CASSLGTGVPQQYF. Complete variable domain (other parts from reference TRBV5-1 and TRBJ2-7): KAGVTQTPRYLIKTRGQQVTLSCSPISGHRSVSWYQQTPGQGLQFLFEYFSETQRNKGNFPGRFSGRQFSNSRSEMNVSTLELGDSALYLCASSLGTGVPQQYFGPGTRLTVT.

V and J are TRBV7-2 and TRBJ2-7; 7 bases are a match to TRBD1. In germline, CDR1 is SGHTA, CDR2 FQGNSA. This CDR3 is built from 15 residues. With V trimmed by 5 bases and J by 3 bases, 10 bases remained unmatched. DNA for the CDR3: TGTGCCAGCAGCCTTACCGCAGGGGGAAACTACGAGCAGTACTTC. This encodes CASSLTAGGNYEQYF.

The V call is TRBV19, the J call TRBJ1-2; D is perhaps TRBD1 (5 bases). There are 13 residues in the CDR3. Trimming cost V 9 bases and J 6 bases, with 17 bases left between them. Germline V gene sequence: CDR1 LNHDA, CDR2 SQIVND (reference sequence). The CDR3 DNA is TGTGCCAGCGGGGCAGGGAGACTAGATGGCTACACCTTC. Its protein product is CASGAGRLDGYTF.

In nucleotides, the CDR3 is TGCGCCAGCAGCTTGACAGGGGACGGGAATGAAAAACTGTTTTTT. Translated, it gives CASSLTGDGNEKLFF. The chain uses TRBV5-1 and TRBJ1-4, with 7 nucleotides matching TRBD1. The CDR3 sequence is 15 residues long. In germline, CDR1 is SGHRS, CDR2 YFSETQ. The V segment lost 1 base and the J segment 5 bases; nucleotides outside the gene matches: 5.

This clone was seen once. The chain recombines TRBV11-2 with TRBJ1-2, with D unresolved. V lost 1 base to trimming and J lost 4 bases, with 13 bases between them. The length of the CDR3 is 15 residues. From germline, CDR1 is SGHAT and CDR2 FQNNGV. The CDR3, as DNA: TGTGCCAGCAGCTTAGGAACCGGGTCTCTCTATGGCTACACCTTC. Protein: CASSLGTGSLYGYTF.

The chain is built from TRBV28 and TRBJ2-2, with D perhaps TRBD2 (6 bases). Germline V gene data show CDR1 as MDHEN and CDR2 as SYDVKM. The ends were cut back, 2 bases at V and 0 bases at J, with 7 bases in the middle. The CDR3 consists of 15 residues. The CDR3 nucleotides read TGTGCCAGCAGTTTACGGGGGTCGAACACCGGGGAGCTGTTTTTT. Its translation: CASSLRGSNTGELFF.

The J gene is TRBJ2-2, the V gene TRBV4-1; 11 bases map to TRBD2. The germline V gene encodes CDR1 MGHRA and CDR2 YSYEKL. Trimming took 0 bases from V and 5 from J; bases not matched to a gene: 8. The CDR3 contains 18 residues. The CDR3 DNA sequence: TGCGCCAGCAGCCAAGATGTAACTAGCGGGAGTCGTACCGGGGAGCTGTTTTTT. Its translation: CASSQDVTSGSRTGELFF.

J is TRBJ2-6 and V is TRBV20-1; 7 positions match TRBD2. Germline CDR1 DFQATT, CDR2 SNEGSKA (reference sequence). The CDR3 loop spans 16 amino acids. V gave up 3 bases and J gave up 3 bases; unmatched junction bases: 8. This CDR3 reads CSASWREQNGANVLTF. For the CDR3, the DNA is TGCAGTGCTAGTTGGCGGGAGCAGAATGGGGCCAACGTCCTGACTTTC.

The chain has TRBV10-2 and TRBJ2-7; 10 nucleotides line up with TRBD2. The germline V gene has CDR1 WSHSY and CDR2 SAAADI. The CDR3 loop spans 15 amino acids. The junction had 3 bases not matched to a gene; V was cut back by 2 bases and J by 2 bases. CDR3 amino acids: CASSEGLAETYEQYF. The CDR3 DNA is TGCGCCAGCAGTGAGGGACTAGCGGAAACCTACGAGCAGTACTTC.

This chain links TRBV5-5 with TRBJ2-3; TRBD2 matches at 9 bases. CDR1 and CDR2 from the germline V gene are SGHKS and YYEKEE (reference sequence). The CDR3 sequence is 15 residues long. With V trimmed by 0 bases and J by 3 bases, 2 bases remained unmatched. The CDR3 sequence: CASSLVLAGTDTQYF. The CDR3 nucleotides are TGTGCCAGCAGCTTGGTCCTAGCGGGAACAGATACGCAGTATTTT.

V and J are TRBV19 and TRBJ1-3; TRBD1 matches at 7 bases. Trimming removed 6 bases from V and 6 bases from J; junction bases left unmatched: 14. CDR1 is LNHDA, CDR2 SQIVND, per germline (reference sequence). This CDR3 spans 16 amino acids. CDR3 nucleotide sequence: TGTGCCAGTAGCATCCTTCGGCCGGGACAGCTAAACACCATATATTTT. Protein product: CASSILRPGQLNTIYF.

The V call is TRBV4-3, the J call TRBJ2-1; 11 bases map to TRBD1. CDR1 and CDR2 (germline): LGHNA, YSLEER. The CDR3 has 15 amino acids. V was clipped by 2 bases and J by 8 bases; unmatched bases: 5. In DNA, the CDR3 is TGCGCCAGCAGCCAACCGGACAGGGGGCTCGATGAGCAGTTCTTC. As protein: CASSQPDRGLDEQFF.

The rearrangement links TRBV19 to TRBJ1-2, with 8 bases identical to TRBD1. V lost 7 bases and J lost 4; bases outside the gene matches: 8. Germline V gives CDR1 LNHDA, CDR2 SQIVND (reference sequence). The CDR3 is 14 amino acids. CDR3 sequence reads: CASKLDRGIYGYTF. The CDR3 DNA reads as TGTGCCAGTAAGTTAGACAGGGGCATCTATGGCTACACCTTC.

The chain uses TRBV3-1 (or the pseudogene TRBV3-2) and TRBJ1-1, with TRBD1 matching over 7 bases. CDR3 length: 14 residues. CDR1 and CDR2 (germline): LGHDT, YNNKEL (reference sequence). The ends lost 4 bases at V and 0 bases at J; junction bases unmatched: 2. This CDR3 is CASSLGQMNTEAFF. CDR3 DNA sequence: TGTGCCAGCAGCCTGGGACAGATGAACACTGAAGCTTTCTTT.

The chain combines TRBV10-3 with TRBJ1-6; D is possibly TRBD1 (5 bases). Germline lookup yields CDR1 ENHRY and CDR2 SYGVKD. The CDR3 runs to 15 residues. V was clipped by 6 bases and J by 3 bases, with 12 bases between them. The CDR3 nucleotides read TGTGCCATCAGGCGGGGGACCAACTATAATTCACCCCTCCACTTT. Translating gives CAIRRGTNYNSPLHF.